The rows below give T cell receptor beta chains drawn from one sample of a study of cytomegalovirus exposure and HLA in healthy donors. TCRdb's copy holds only in-frame clones and misses some; the assay was immunoSEQ multiplex PCR. This sample has 240,000 or so clones, with roughly 80% found just once. The sample was PBMCs. These receptors came from a woman aged 40 to 50 in good health and CMV-seropositive. The CDR3 runs from the conserved cysteine through the conserved F or W. Fields, in order: V gene, clone size, CDR3 protein. Clone size is given for some rows only: seen once, a few or many times, or a class if the clone is expanded.

>TRBV6-6|-
CASRQNQPQHF
>TRBV5-1|-
CASSFSGVTDTQYF
>TRBV7-7|-
CASSISRGANEQFF
>TRBV7-2|-
CASSSQGSNTEAFF
>TRBV19|-
CASSAPGNRVYNEQFF
>TRBV7-9|-
CASSTGTGGYSPLHF
>TRBV28|-
CASSLVDRAYEQYF
>TRBV5-1|few
CASSFTGTGGGDTQYF
>TRBV7-3|-
CASAPGTGTEAFF
>TRBV5-1|-
CASSEPGQRYGYTF
>TRBV11-2|-
CASSLGLGDQETQYF
>TRBV18|-
CASSPQGNTGELFF
>TRBV19|-
CASSALAGEDNEQFF
>TRBV11-3|-
CASSLDISGQGNHEQFF
>TRBV4-1|-
CASSQGGSRGEKLFF
>TRBV7-2|few
CASSLWDRGGGELFF